One and the same sample provided the 27 T cell receptor beta chains below, sequenced in a study of blood T cells in healthy people across ages. Using a J-beta primer mix together with a sample-barcoded 5' primer, a second PCR was run for about 7 to 12 cycles. TCRdb re-derived calls from the 5' RACE reads in MiXCR, one entry per CDR3 protein. The sample consists of around 1,000,000 distinct CDR3 sequences, roughly a quarter of them appearing once. The same sample was also studied in work on T cells of mothers and their children.

The sample was blood. The source is a girl aged 2-10 years in good health.

This clonotype was seen a handful of times. V gene TRBV12-3 or TRBV12-4 combines with J gene TRBJ1-2, with TRBD1 identical over 12 bases. This CDR3 contains 13 residues. V shed 1 base and J 13 bases; nucleotides not matched to a gene: 4. The CDR3 loop is CASSLGGQGACTF. The CDR3 nucleotides are TGTGCCAGCAGTTTAGGGGGACAGGGGGCATGCACCTTC.

This clonotype turned up a few times. This chain uses TRBV6-2 or TRBV6-3 with TRBJ2-5; 9 bases map to TRBD2. CDR1 is MNHEY, CDR2 SVGEGT, per germline. V lost 6 bases, J lost 4 bases, and 15 bases stayed unmatched. This CDR3 has 17 residues. CDR3 bases: TGTGCCAGCAGCCGTCCCCCTCTAGCGGGAATCCCAGAGACCCAGTACTTC. It encodes CASSRPPLAGIPETQYF.

The chain carries TRBV12-3 or TRBV12-4 and TRBJ2-1, with 7 nucleotides matching TRBD1. Trimming at V came to 6 bases and at J to 7 bases, leaving 9 bases not matched to a gene. The CDR3 spans 14 residues. CDR3 nucleotide sequence: TGTGCCAGCAGCGACAGGGCGGCCCTAAATGAGCAGTTCTTC. It codes for CASSDRAALNEQFF.

The table lists this clonotype with a few counts. The chain combines TRBV7-9 with TRBJ2-7, with TRBD2 identical over 9 bases. With 5 bases clipped from V and 4 bases from J, the junction kept 9 bases outside the gene matches. Germline CDR1 and CDR2: SEHNR and FQNEAQ (reference sequence). This CDR3 has 15 amino acids. For the CDR3, the DNA is TGTGCCAGCAGCGGACGACTAGCGGCGGCGTACGAGCAGTACTTC. This codes for CASSGRLAAAYEQYF.

This clonotype has only a few counts. The chain uses TRBV12-3 or TRBV12-4 and TRBJ2-2; D possibly corresponds to TRBD2 (5 bases). The V gene lost 5 bases and the J gene lost 1 base, with 17 bases spanning the gap. The CDR3 contains 17 residues. CDR3 residues: CASSHSVGSMNTGELFF. The CDR3 region has the DNA TGTGCCAGCAGTCATAGCGTGGGTAGTATGAACACCGGGGAGCTGTTTTTT.

The chain carries TRBV5-1 and TRBJ2-7, with unresolved D. V lost 0 bases to trimming and J lost 7 bases, with 8 bases between them. The CDR3 is 12 residues long. Per germline, CDR1 SGHRS and CDR2 YFSETQ. The CDR3 region has the DNA TGCGCCAGCAGCTTGGAAACGCGGGAGCAGTACTTC. This encodes CASSLETREQYF.

This clonotype was counted a few times. The chain links TRBV12-3 or TRBV12-4 to TRBJ2-6; 8 positions agree with TRBD1. The V segment lost 5 bases and the J segment 2 bases; nucleotides outside the gene matches: 11. The CDR3 has 18 amino acids. The CDR3 bases are TGTGCCAGCAGTATGTGGGACAGGACCGAGCCTGGGGCCAACGTCCTGACTTTC. Its protein product is CASSMWDRTEPGANVLTF.

This clonotype was counted a few times. The gene calls are TRBV7-9 and TRBJ2-5; 8 nucleotides align to TRBD1. V was clipped by 2 bases and J by 5 bases; unmatched bases: 4. This CDR3 spans 14 amino acids. Germline CDR1 SEHNR, CDR2 FQNEAQ (reference sequence). CDR3 DNA sequence: TGTGCCAGCAGCTTATGGACAGGGTGGGAGACCCAGTACTTC. Translation: CASSLWTGWETQYF. The full variable domain, rest sourced from reference TRBV7-9 and TRBJ2-5, is DTGVSQNPRHKITKRGQNVTFRCDPISEHNRLYWYRQTLGQGPEFLTYFQNEAQLEKSRLLSDRFSAERPKGSFSTLEIQRTEQGDSAMYLCASSLWTGWETQYFGPGTRLLVL.

This clonotype was seen only a few times. V is TRBV18 and J is TRBJ1-2; TRBD1 might be the D (6 bases). This CDR3 comprises 18 residues. Germline-derived CDR1 and CDR2 are KGHSH and LQKENI. The V end lost 2 bases, the J end lost 0 bases, and 19 bases lay between the germline ends. CDR3 sequence reads: CASSPTPEAGETNYGYTF. The CDR3 DNA follows: TGTGCCAGCTCACCAACCCCCGAAGCAGGGGAAACTAACTATGGCTACACCTTC.

This clonotype was picked up a small number of times. This chain links TRBV28 with TRBJ2-3; TRBD2 matches at 11 bases. V shed 5 bases and J 3 bases; nucleotides not matched to a gene: 10. This CDR3 region has 17 residues. The V gene's germline CDR1 is MDHEN and CDR2 SYDVKM. CDR3 bases: TGTGCCAGCAGTCCGGCCTACAGGACTAGCGGGACAGATACGCAGTATTTT. This gives the protein CASSPAYRTSGTDTQYF.

A few counts support this clonotype. V and J are TRBV9 and TRBJ1-1; 7 bases match TRBD1. The V and J ends lost 3 bases and 2 bases, in that order; junction bases with no gene match: 10. This CDR3 region has 16 residues. Germline lookup yields CDR1 SGDLS and CDR2 YYNGEE. The CDR3 DNA reads TGTGCCAGCAGCGATCCGGGACAGAGTATCAACACTGAAGCTTTCTTT. Amino acids: CASSDPGQSINTEAFF.

V and J are TRBV7-2 and TRBJ2-5; 14 bases are a match to TRBD2. After removal of 9 bases from V and 5 bases from J, the junction contained 11 bases not matched to a gene. Germline assignment: CDR1 SGHTA and CDR2 FQGNSA. The CDR3 extends over 16 amino acids. Here the CDR3 DNA reads TGTGCCAGTACCGGGACTAGCGGGGGTGGATTCGAGACCCAGTACTTC. Translated, it gives CASTGTSGGGFETQYF. The full variable domain, its missing parts supplied by reference TRBV7-2 and TRBJ2-5, is GAGVSQSPSNKVTEKGKDVELRCDPISGHTALYWYRQSLGQGLEFLIYFQGNSAPDKSGLPSDRFSAERTGGSVSTLTIQRTQQEDSAVYLCASTGTSGGGFETQYFGPGTRLLVL.

The J gene is TRBJ1-4, the V gene TRBV15; D uncertain. The V gene lost 5 bases and the J gene lost 7 bases, with 17 bases spanning the gap. Germline V gene data show CDR1 as LNHNV and CDR2 as YYDKDF (reference sequence). The CDR3 runs 15 residues. The CDR3 DNA sequence: TGTGCCACCAGCCCCCAAGGAGGTAGCGGTGAAAAACTGTTTTTT. Encoded protein: CATSPQGGSGEKLFF.

This clonotype was observed a handful of times. The chain links TRBV20-1 to TRBJ2-3; D is perhaps TRBD2 (6 bases). The V gene's germline CDR1 is DFQATT and CDR2 SNEGSKA (reference sequence). The CDR3 length is 15 residues. Trimming shortened V by 1 base and J by 3 bases, and 14 bases separated the two germline ends. In nucleotides, the CDR3 is TGCAGTGCTAGAGTACCACGACTAGTAACAGATACGCAGTATTTT. Protein sequence: CSARVPRLVTDTQYF.

This clonotype was seen only a few times. The CDR3 reads CASSIGDFGETQYF. The CDR3 DNA reads TGTGCCAGTAGTATAGGGGACTTCGGAGAGACCCAGTACTTC. The chain recombines TRBV19 with TRBJ2-1; perhaps TRBD2 as D (6 bases). The assigned J gene may be wrong: the sequence end matches TRBJ2-5 better. Per germline, CDR1 LNHDA and CDR2 SQIVND (reference sequence). CDR3 length equals 14 residues.

The chain links TRBV29-1 to TRBJ2-4, with 7 positions matching TRBD2. The CDR3 contains 15 residues. Germline V gene lookup returns CDR1 SQVTM and CDR2 ANQGSEA. V lost 3 bases to trimming and J lost 1 base; unmatched junction nucleotides: 6. The CDR3 reads CSVDWGGNAKNIQYF. CDR3 nucleotides: TGCAGCGTTGATTGGGGGGGTAACGCCAAAAACATTCAGTACTTC. The variable domain in full, completed from reference TRBV29-1 and TRBJ2-4, reads SAVISQKPSRDICQRGTSLTIQCQVDSQVTMMFWYRQQPGQSLTLIATANQGSEATYESGFVIDKFPISRPNLTFSTLTVSNMSPEDSSIYLCSVDWGGNAKNIQYFGAGTRLSVL.

This clonotype has more than one count but fewer than ten. The rearrangement links TRBV7-2 to TRBJ2-7; D is perhaps TRBD1 or TRBD2 (5 bases each). With 6 bases removed from V and 4 bases from J, the gap between germline ends came to 13 bases. CDR1 and CDR2 (germline): SGHTA, FQGNSA. The CDR3 runs 13 residues. The CDR3 sequence: CASRWGTSYEQYF. For the CDR3, the DNA is TGTGCCAGCAGGTGGGGGACGTCTTACGAGCAGTACTTC.

CDR3: CASSSGAYTEAFF. The CDR3 nucleotides read TGTGCCAGCAGCTCAGGGGCGTACACTGAAGCTTTCTTT. The V and J genes are TRBV7-2 and TRBJ1-1, with D possibly being TRBD1 (6 bases). V was cut by 4 bases and J by 3 bases, with 9 bases left in between. This CDR3 comprises 13 residues. Per germline, CDR1 SGHTA and CDR2 FQGNSA.

The genes are TRBV27 and TRBJ1-1, with 7 bases that match TRBD1. Germline V lookup: CDR1 MNHEY, CDR2 SMNVEV (reference sequence). CDR3 size: 14 residues. V lost 3 bases and J lost 3; bases outside the gene matches: 4. In nucleotides, the CDR3 is TGTGCCAGCAGTTTCGCCGGGACAGACACTGAAGCTTTCTTT. It is translated as CASSFAGTDTEAFF.

This clonotype was recorded a few times. V and J are TRBV5-1 and TRBJ1-1, with D unclear. The CDR3 sequence is 12 residues long. Germline V gene sequence: CDR1 SGHRS, CDR2 YFSETQ. Trimming took off 7 bases at V and 0 bases at J, with 7 bases between the two ends. CDR3 protein: CASGEMNTEAFF. In DNA, the CDR3 is TGCGCCAGCGGCGAAATGAACACTGAAGCTTTCTTT. The variable domain in full, completed from reference TRBV5-1 and TRBJ1-1, reads KAGVTQTPRYLIKTRGQQVTLSCSPISGHRSVSWYQQTPGQGLQFLFEYFSETQRNKGNFPGRFSGRQFSNSRSEMNVSTLELGDSALYLCASGEMNTEAFFGQGTRLTVV.

This clonotype was picked up a small number of times. One junction end disagrees with the germline gene, perhaps due to a read error. V is TRBV7-9 and J is TRBJ1-1, with D possibly matching TRBD1 (6 bases). The CDR3 extends over 14 amino acids. Germline loops: CDR1 SEHNR, CDR2 FQNEAQ (reference sequence). For the CDR3, the DNA is TGTGCCACCCCCATGGGAGTGGGGGACACCGAAGCTTTCTTT. Its protein product is CATPMGVGDTEAFF.

In its sample, this clonotype was seen a few times. The chain has TRBV27 and TRBJ2-2, with D tentatively TRBD1 or TRBD2 (6 bases each). This CDR3 has 14 amino acids. The ends were cut back, 8 bases at V and 1 base at J, with 11 bases in the middle. Per germline, CDR1 MNHEY and CDR2 SMNVEV (reference sequence). Here the CDR3 reads CASLGGRNTGELFF. CDR3 nucleotide sequence: TGTGCCAGCCTGGGGGGCAGGAACACCGGGGAGCTGTTTTTT.

This clonotype was counted only a few times. The chain carries TRBV27 and TRBJ2-7; D is uncertain. Trimming removed 8 bases at V and 0 bases at J, with 11 bases between. CDR1 is MNHEY and CDR2 is SMNVEV in the germline V gene (reference sequence). This CDR3 contains 13 residues. The CDR3 region has the DNA TGTGCCAGCGGATTGATGATCTCCTACGAGCAGTACTTC. Translated, it gives CASGLMISYEQYF.

The chain couples TRBV25-1 to TRBJ1-6; 10 nucleotides match TRBD1. Germline V gene lookup returns CDR1 MGHDK and CDR2 SYGVNS. V shed 5 bases, J shed 0 bases, and the junction held 4 bases outside the gene matches. The CDR3 loop spans 17 amino acids. The CDR3 coding sequence is TGTGCCAGCAGTAAGACAGGGGGCGCCTCCTATAATTCACCCCTCCACTTT. Its protein product is CASSKTGGASYNSPLHF.

There are a few counts of this clonotype. The chain has TRBV12-3 or TRBV12-4 and TRBJ2-5; perhaps TRBD1 as D (5 bases). This CDR3 is built from 15 residues. V shed 3 bases and J shed 0 bases, with 11 bases lying between them. CDR3 protein: CASSFDSPYQETQYF. In nucleotides, the CDR3 is TGTGCCAGCAGTTTTGACAGCCCGTACCAAGAGACCCAGTACTTC.

The chain has TRBV7-9 and TRBJ2-3, with a tentative D call TRBD1 (6 bases). The CDR3 totals 14 residues. Germline loops: CDR1 SEHNR, CDR2 FQNEAQ (reference sequence). V was trimmed by 1 base and J by 13 bases, leaving 18 bases between them. Here the CDR3 reads CASSLVRNRESEYF. The CDR3 DNA follows: TGTGCCAGCAGCTTAGTTCGGAACAGGGAATCTGAGTATTTT.

This clonotype has more than one count but fewer than ten. The chain couples TRBV4-2 to TRBJ2-2; TRBD1 matches 7 bases. The CDR3 consists of 14 residues. Losses at the gene ends were 1 base for V and 7 bases for J; bases not matched to a gene: 3. Germline loops: CDR1 LGHNA, CDR2 YNFKEQ. The CDR3 sequence: CASSQGQGVGELFF. The CDR3 nucleotides read TGTGCCAGCAGCCAAGGACAGGGAGTCGGGGAGCTGTTTTTT.